This record covers a single T cell receptor beta chain. Its antigen is not identified. In TCRdb, the RT-PCR reads were re-called with MiXCR into one record per CDR3 protein. The sample shows fewer than 750,000 distinct CDR3 sequences, 14% of them seen only once. This entry comes from a study of response to subunit inactivated influenza vaccine. Overall study results and limits: The authors suggested that every seasonal influenza vaccination recruits few new T cells.

CDR3 size: 16 residues. V dropped 4 bases and J dropped 2 bases, with 16 bases sitting between them. CDR1 and CDR2 from the germline V gene are SGHVS and FQNEAQ. This sample comprised PBMCs from blood, obtained about 13 days after vaccination. This rearrangement joins TRBV7-8 to TRBJ2-3; D possibly corresponds to TRBD1 (6 bases). This clonotype was obtained from a man between 50 and 59 years old who received an inactivated influenza vaccine. As DNA, the CDR3 is TGTGCCAGCAGCTCTCGCAACAGGGACATCACAGATACGCAGTATTTT. Translated: CASSSRNRDITDTQYF. The entire variable domain, with the rest obtained from reference TRBV7-8 and TRBJ2-3, is as follows: GAGVSQSPRYKVAKRGQDVALRCDPISGHVSLFWYQQALGQGPEFLTYFQNEAQLDKSGLPSDRFFAERPEGSVSTLKIQRTQQEDSAVYLCASSSRNRDITDTQYFGPGTRLTVL.